This T cell receptor beta chain was retrieved from a study of CD8 T cells in Susac syndrome (dated by TCRdb to between 2019 and 2020). For the study in its entirety: Of the Susac syndrome patients who were sequenced, roughly 8 were in clinical remission while 5 or 6 had clinically active disease. Whether CD8+ T cell activation and differentiation in Susac syndrome was antigen driven was tested using repertoire sequencing. At the time of blood withdrawal, Susac syndrome patients were either therapy-naive, taking corticosteroids (with some also receiving IVIg), or on IVIg alone. Study-wide findings and limitations: In the CD4+ T cell repertoire of Susac syndrome patients, clonal expansion was not detected. The number of individuals in the TCR sequencing and HLA analysis was recognized as being relatively small.

CDR1 and CDR2 are read off the germline V gene (reference sequence) as GTSNPN and SVGIG. V ends up 0 bases short and J 2 bases short, with an unmatched junction base count of 6. From the cysteine up to the phenylalanine, the CDR3 has a length of 16 residues. Left in the record is the CDR3 DNA by itself, 48 bases read in frame from the first base. High-throughput TCR beta sequencing profiled peripheral blood CD8+ and CD4+ T cells from healthy donors, Susac syndrome patients and multiple sclerosis patients. The Susac syndrome patients fulfilled recently defined diagnostic criteria for definite or probable disease. Bulk CD8+ and CD4+ T cells were purified by magnetic negative isolation, while CD8+ TEMRA cells were enriched using FACS. Blood was drawn into EDTA tubes, processed within 24 hours, and PBMCs were isolated by density gradient centrifugation. PBMCs destined for TCR sequencing were cryopreserved in liquid nitrogen and later thawed in a 37 °C water bath. The sorted or isolated CD4+, CD8+ and CD8+ TEMRA cells had a purity of 90% or higher.

In regard to this clonotype: There is no known antigen for this receptor. Within one base of it there is no much larger clone, and no base qualities were kept.

RNA was extracted using the RNeasy kit, and about 0.5 to 1 ug of the RNA was reverse transcribed with random hexamers. The immunoSEQ multiplex PCR assay, covering 54 Vbeta and 13 Jbeta segments, was used to amplify TCR beta CDR3 regions. Bias from PCR amplification was corrected by using a synthetic template baseline for primer optimization and for computational correction. The study's own analysis went as follows. Only productive sequences were kept, with reads annotated to V, D and J genes according to IMGT and analyzed in immunoSEQ Analyzer. To calculate clonality, Shannon entropy was normalized by log2 of the number of productive unique sequences and then subtracted from one. For each patient and control, public and private clones were evaluated among the 100 most prevalent clones. Susac-specific clones were defined as absent from healthy and MS cohorts, around 970 published viral clones and other ImmuneACCESS disease sequences. The public sequencing data were trimmed at Q25 with fastp and processed into clonotypes with MiXCR by TCRdb, which kept only in-frame beta chains. Records with the same CDR3 protein are collapsed into one entry carrying the most frequent genes and DNA. TCRdb, rather than the study authors, made the V and J calls. This sample comprises about 170,000 distinct CDR3 sequences, 90% to 96% of them detected only once. The ten top clones hold less than 0.15% of the sample.

The receptor's source is a human donor with Susac syndrome. The sequencing input was CD4+ T cells from PBMCs. The sequence links TRBV30 to TRBJ2-5; TRBD2 matches 10 bases in the middle. The CDR3 reads as follows: CAWSVLAGGPQETQYF. The nucleotide sequence is TGTGCCTGGAGTGTCTTAGCGGGAGGACCGCAAGAGACCCAGTACTTC.